This TCR beta chain was captured in a study of Ad26.COV2.S vaccination and SARS-CoV-2 variants. For the study at large: By the intramuscular route, Ad26.COV2.S was given once, or twice 56 days apart.

Treatment indicated: 15 to 20 received Ad26.COV2.S at low or high dose, single or two shots; 5 received placebo; per-sample allocation not given. Samples analyzed were those drawn on day 63 after the first vaccine or placebo injection. Cohort 1b enrolled adults aged 18-55 years in Boston. This clone has only a few counts. The antigen is unknown. Sequencing was performed with immunoSEQ multiplex PCR; in TCRdb, only in-frame clones are kept and a portion is missing. Found here are hundreds of thousands of clones, roughly nine tenths of them singletons; the top ten hold approximately 1.5%. J was trimmed by 3 bases and V by 8 bases; bases with no gene match: 2. The CDR3 sequence is 12 residues long. Germline V gives CDR1 SNHLY, CDR2 FYNNEI. Study-level results: Responses of spike-specific T cells (both CD8+ and CD4+) reportedly showed substantial breadth after vaccination.

The sequences come from peripheral blood, collected in a trial of Ad26.COV2.S vaccine versus placebo. J is TRBJ1-1 and V is TRBV2; TRBD1 agrees at 8 bases. The sequence derives from a person aged 18-65 years who received the Ad26.COV2.S COVID-19 vaccine or a placebo. CDR3 amino acids: CASWDRYTEAFF. DNA for the CDR3: TGTGCCAGCTGGGACAGGTACACTGAAGCTTTCTTT.